The clone carrying this T cell receptor beta chain occurred a few times. This sample was taken from a study of blood T cells in healthy people across ages. The J segment lost 2 bases and the V segment lost 1 base, leaving 5 bases of the junction unmatched. The germline V gene has CDR1 GTSNPN and CDR2 SVGIG (reference sequence). This CDR3 has 14 residues. Then a second PCR, running about 7 to 11 cycles, was carried out with a sample-barcoded 5' primer and a J-beta primer mix. Using its own MiXCR run on the 5' RACE reads, TCRdb lists one record per CDR3 protein. Among about 1.7 million distinct CDR3 sequences, under 30% were seen once, and the ten largest hold over 7%.

The clonotype comes from a woman under 40 in good health. The specimen sequenced was blood. This chain uses TRBV30 with TRBJ2-7; TRBD2 matches 7 bases. This chain's CDR3 is CAWSGGRVPYEQYF. CDR3 DNA sequence: TGTGCCTGGAGTGGGGGGAGGGTTCCCTACGAGCAGTACTTC.